The text below deals with one T cell receptor beta chain. The data stem from a study of cytomegalovirus exposure and HLA in healthy donors. The PCR contained 60 Vbeta and 13 Jbeta primers. The repertoire was sequenced with immunoSEQ multiplex PCR; TCRdb's copy has only in-frame clones and lacks some. The sample gives about 160,000 clones, roughly 63% of which show up once; approximately 7% is in the top ten. Trimming removed 8 bases from V and 2 bases from J; junction bases left unmatched: 15. The CDR3 is 18 amino acids. The V gene's germline CDR1 is SGHRS and CDR2 YFSETQ. Sequencing was carried out using PBMCs. V usage is TRBV5-1 and J usage is TRBJ2-3; 12 bases align to TRBD2. The TCR comes from a woman in her sixties in good health and CMV-seropositive. For the CDR3, the DNA is TGCGCCAGTAAATCACTACCCGGACTAGCGGGAATCACAGATACGCAGTATTTT. Encoded protein: CASKSLPGLAGITDTQYF.